A selection of T cell receptor beta chains follows, all from one sample in a study of blood T cell repertoires in COVID-19. Sequenced by immunoSEQ multiplex PCR; TCRdb stores in-frame clones only, minus some. The sample consists of 90,000 to 120,000 clones, approximately 84% of them appearing once. The source material was peripheral blood. These receptors originate from a human donor in a cohort sampled during active COVID-19. The CDR3 runs from the conserved cysteine through the conserved F or W.

V gene	J gene	CDR3 protein
TRBV11-3	TRBJ2-3	CASSLTGGRGADTQYF
TRBV7-3	TRBJ2-2	CASSPLKNTGELFF
TRBV24-1	TRBJ2-1	CATSDLGGTNEQFF
TRBV2	TRBJ1-3	CASRGLSLSGNTIYF
TRBV7-2	TRBJ2-3	CASSWTSTDTQYF
TRBV28	TRBJ2-1	CASRSPGLLITEQFF
TRBV5-1	TRBJ2-6	CASSLTGTSSSGANVLTF
TRBV27	TRBJ2-5	CASSQGTGRETQYF
TRBV19	TRBJ1-5	CASSISGSNQPQHF
TRBV21-1	TRBJ1-6	CASSRHLGYWSPLHF
TRBV19	TRBJ2-3	CASSPGGGADTQYF
TRBV6-2/TRBV6-3	TRBJ2-1	CASSASGTSGPPQFF
TRBV6-2/TRBV6-3	TRBJ2-3	CASSLPVGTSGRSDTQYF
TRBV19	TRBJ2-1	CASSIGVGGYNEQFF
TRBV7-3	TRBJ2-7	CASSLGTSGSFSYEQYF
TRBV30	TRBJ2-1	CAWSVASGAQVQFF
TRBV27	TRBJ1-2	CASSWTGGYYGYTF
TRBV7-2	TRBJ2-2	CASSLHGLANTGELFF
TRBV6-5	TRBJ1-1	CASSYSYQAGTEAFF
TRBV6-6	TRBJ1-2	CASKPEMGRVFYGYTF
TRBV9	TRBJ1-2	CASSVGDSPYGYTF
TRBV11-1	TRBJ2-3	CASSQHQTSTDTQYF
TRBV7-2	TRBJ1-5	CASSLATGTGTSGGNQPQHF
TRBV24-1	TRBJ2-1	CATTSGDYNEQFF
TRBV6-2/TRBV6-3	TRBJ2-3	CASSPYTTGQGPDTQYF
TRBV5-1	TRBJ2-2	CASSATGGPNTGELFF
TRBV19	TRBJ1-2	CASSAWDRLNYGYTF
TRBV5-1	TRBJ2-7	CASSPLAGTYEQYF
TRBV12-5	TRBJ2-2	CASGLTVNTGELFF
TRBV7-6	TRBJ2-3	CASSSLGGLAVPTDTQYF
TRBV6-2/TRBV6-3	TRBJ2-5	CASSYSGLAGERQETQYF
TRBV19	TRBJ2-3	CASSDSGSFTQYF
TRBV29-1	TRBJ1-5	CSVEGDRYQPQHF
TRBV4-3	TRBJ2-1	CASSQDLLAGGSEQFF
TRBV28	TRBJ2-5	CASKEGGGETQYF
TRBV7-9	TRBJ1-2	CASSLAPGYGYTF
TRBV30	TRBJ2-3	CAWSVGGARADTQYF
TRBV19	TRBJ1-5	CASRSIFFWAASTFRHVNQPQHF
TRBV27	TRBJ1-2	CASTTTQGAQGYTF
TRBV7-8	TRBJ2-3	CASSWQGNTDTQYF